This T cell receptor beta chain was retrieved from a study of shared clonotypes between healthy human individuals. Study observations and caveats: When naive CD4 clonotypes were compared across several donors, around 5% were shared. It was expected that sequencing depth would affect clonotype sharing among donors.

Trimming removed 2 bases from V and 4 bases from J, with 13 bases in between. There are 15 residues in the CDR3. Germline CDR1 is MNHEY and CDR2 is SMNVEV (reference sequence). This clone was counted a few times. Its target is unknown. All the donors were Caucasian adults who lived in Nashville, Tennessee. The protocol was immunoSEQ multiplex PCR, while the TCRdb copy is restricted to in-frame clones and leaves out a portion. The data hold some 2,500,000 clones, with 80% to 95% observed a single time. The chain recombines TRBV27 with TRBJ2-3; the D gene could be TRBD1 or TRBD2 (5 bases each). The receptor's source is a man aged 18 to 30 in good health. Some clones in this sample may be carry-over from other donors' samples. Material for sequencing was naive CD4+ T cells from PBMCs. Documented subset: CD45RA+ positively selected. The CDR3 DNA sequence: TGTGCCAGCAGTTTAATGATGGGGGAAGCAGATACGCAGTATTTT. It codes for CASSLMMGEADTQYF.